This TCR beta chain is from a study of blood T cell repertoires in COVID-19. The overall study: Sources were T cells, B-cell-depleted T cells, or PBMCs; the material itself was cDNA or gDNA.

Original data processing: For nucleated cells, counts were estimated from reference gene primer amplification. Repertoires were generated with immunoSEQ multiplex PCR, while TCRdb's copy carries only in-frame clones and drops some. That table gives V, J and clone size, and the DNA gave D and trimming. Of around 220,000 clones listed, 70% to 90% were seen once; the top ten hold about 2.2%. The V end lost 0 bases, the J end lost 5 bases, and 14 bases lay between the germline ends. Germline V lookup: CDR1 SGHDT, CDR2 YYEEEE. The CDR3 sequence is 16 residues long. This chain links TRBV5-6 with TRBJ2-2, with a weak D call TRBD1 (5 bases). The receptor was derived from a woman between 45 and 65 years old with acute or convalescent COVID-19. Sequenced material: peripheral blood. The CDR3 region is CASSLVPGILTGELFF. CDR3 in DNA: TGTGCCAGCAGCTTGGTTCCAGGGATTCTAACCGGGGAGCTGTTTTTT.